Shown below are 32 T cell receptor beta chains from a single sample sequenced in a study of cytomegalovirus exposure and HLA in healthy donors. Using immunoSEQ multiplex PCR, the repertoire was profiled, and TCRdb retains in-frame clones only, with some absent. Of roughly 300,000 clones in the sample, about nine tenths were seen once. The sequenced sample consisted of PBMCs. All receptors derive from a woman aged 18-29 years in good health and CMV-seronegative.

This clone was detected only a few times. CDR3 protein: CASSLSLQGAIEQYF. CDR3 nucleotides: TGTGCCAGCAGCTTGTCGCTCCAGGGGGCTATCGAGCAGTACTTC. The chain combines TRBV5-6 with TRBJ2-7; TRBD1 agrees at 8 bases. The CDR3 has 15 residues. The trim removed 1 base at V and 6 bases at J, leaving 9 bases unmatched. Germline CDR1 SGHDT, CDR2 YYEEEE.

This chain uses TRBV27 with TRBJ2-7, with TRBD1 matching over 9 bases. Germline-derived CDR1 and CDR2 are MNHEY and SMNVEV (reference sequence). Trimming cost V 5 bases and J 2 bases; bases outside gene matches: 4. The CDR3 is made up of 14 amino acids. As DNA, the CDR3 is TGTGCCAGCAGTATCAGGGACAGGGCCTACGAGCAGTACTTC. As protein: CASSIRDRAYEQYF.

The chain recombines TRBV2 with TRBJ2-7, with D perhaps TRBD2 (5 bases). Germline V gene data show CDR1 as SNHLY and CDR2 as FYNNEI. The CDR3 consists of 13 residues. Trimming removed 8 bases at V and 3 bases at J, with 14 bases between. CDR3 protein: CASDYSNLYEQYF. In DNA, the CDR3 is TGTGCCAGCGACTATTCCAACCTCTACGAGCAGTACTTC.

The chain recombines TRBV15 with TRBJ2-7, with no clear D. Germline CDR1 reads LNHNV; CDR2 reads YYDKDF (reference sequence). V was trimmed by 0 bases and J by 3 bases, leaving 6 bases between them. This CDR3 has 13 residues. CDR3 loop: CATSRDPGYEQYF. In DNA form, the CDR3 reads TGTGCCACCAGCAGAGATCCGGGCTACGAGCAGTACTTC. Drawing the rest from reference TRBV15 and TRBJ2-7, the complete variable domain is DAMVIQNPRYQVTQFGKPVTLSCSQTLNHNVMYWYQQKSSQAPKLLFHYYDKDFNNEADTPDNFQSRRPNTSFCFLDIRSPGLGDTAMYLCATSRDPGYEQYFGPGTRLTVT.

The chain uses TRBV28 and TRBJ2-7, with 12 bases lining up with TRBD1. After removal of 3 bases from V and 5 bases from J, the junction contained 8 bases not matched to a gene. This CDR3 is built from 16 residues. From germline, CDR1 is MDHEN and CDR2 SYDVKM. The CDR3 loop reads CASSFTGTGGIHEQYF. For the CDR3, the DNA is TGTGCCAGCAGTTTTACCGGGACAGGGGGCATCCACGAGCAGTACTTC.

This chain links TRBV5-1 with TRBJ2-2; D may be TRBD2 (6 bases). CDR1 is SGHRS, CDR2 YFSETQ, per germline. This CDR3 is 13 amino acids long. The V and J ends lost 2 bases and 6 bases respectively, with 8 bases between them. CDR3 DNA: TGCGCCAGCAGCTTTGGAGGGGCCGGGGAGCTGTTTTTT. This codes for CASSFGGAGELFF. Drawing the rest from reference TRBV5-1 and TRBJ2-2, the complete variable domain is KAGVTQTPRYLIKTRGQQVTLSCSPISGHRSVSWYQQTPGQGLQFLFEYFSETQRNKGNFPGRFSGRQFSNSRSEMNVSTLELGDSALYLCASSFGGAGELFFGEGSRLTVL.

The V gene is TRBV28, the J gene TRBJ1-4; 7 bases are a match to TRBD1. The V gene's germline CDR1 is MDHEN and CDR2 SYDVKM. The CDR3 totals 14 residues. The V and J ends lost 4 bases and 5 bases, in that order; junction bases with no gene match: 4. CDR3: CASSSPTGNEKLFF. The CDR3 nucleotides are TGTGCCAGCAGTTCCCCGACAGGGAATGAAAAACTGTTTTTT.

This chain links TRBV27 with TRBJ2-7; maybe TRBD1 (6 bases). Germline lookup yields CDR1 MNHEY and CDR2 SMNVEV (reference sequence). The CDR3 totals 14 residues. Trimming cost V 6 bases and J 3 bases, with 15 bases left between them. The CDR3 reads CASRLRGSGYEQYF. CDR3 DNA sequence: TGTGCCAGCAGGTTGAGGGGGAGCGGCTACGAGCAGTACTTC.

This rearrangement joins TRBV27 to TRBJ2-3; TRBD1 matches at 7 bases. V was pared by 4 bases and J by 0 bases, with 7 bases of the junction left unmatched. The CDR3 contains 16 residues. CDR1 MNHEY and CDR2 SMNVEV come from the germline V gene (reference sequence). The CDR3: CASSSTGVRSTDTQYF. For the CDR3, the DNA is TGTGCCAGCAGTTCAACAGGGGTCCGCAGCACAGATACGCAGTATTTT.

This rearrangement joins TRBV7-9 to TRBJ2-3, with D tentatively TRBD2 (5 bases). CDR3 length: 17 residues. V was trimmed by 1 base and J by 3 bases, leaving 17 bases between them. The germline gives CDR1 SEHNR, CDR2 FQNEAQ (reference sequence). Written as DNA, the CDR3 is TGTGCCAGCAGCTTAGATGGACCTGAGACGGGGACAGATACGCAGTATTTT. It encodes CASSLDGPETGTDTQYF.

The V call is TRBV5-1, the J call TRBJ1-1; 10 bases map to TRBD1. CDR3 length: 15 residues. J lost 0 bases, V lost 7 bases, and 6 bases had no gene match. Germline CDR1 and CDR2: SGHRS and YFSETQ. DNA of the CDR3: TGCGCCAGCGGGGACAGGGGCCATCTGAACACTGAAGCTTTCTTT. It yields the protein CASGDRGHLNTEAFF.

The J gene is TRBJ1-2, the V gene TRBV11-2, with 8 bases identical to TRBD1. The CDR3 contains 12 residues. Germline V gene lookup returns CDR1 SGHAT and CDR2 FQNNGV. With V trimmed by 5 bases and J by 13 bases, 9 bases remained unmatched. Written as DNA, the CDR3 is TGTGCCAGCAGCCTAAGGCCGCAGGGGGCCACCTTC. This sequence encodes CASSLRPQGATF.

This clone was counted only a few times. This chain joins TRBV10-3 and TRBJ2-7, with 8 bases identical to TRBD2. Per germline, CDR1 ENHRY and CDR2 SYGVKD. The V segment lost 3 bases and the J segment 2 bases; nucleotides outside the gene matches: 9. CDR3 length equals 16 residues. As DNA, the CDR3 is TGTGCCATCAGTGATAACAAAGGCGGGGGGACCTACGAGCAGTACTTC. Translated, it gives CAISDNKGGGTYEQYF.

The rearrangement links TRBV27 to TRBJ1-2; no clear D. The germline CDR1 and CDR2 sequences are MNHEY and SMNVEV (reference sequence). CDR3 size: 13 residues. Trimming took 0 bases from V and 5 from J, leaving 7 bases between them. The CDR3 loop reads CASSLSNSYGYTF. DNA of the CDR3: TGTGCCAGCAGTTTATCGAACTCATATGGCTACACCTTC.

Only a few counts were recorded for this clone. The J gene is TRBJ1-5, the V gene TRBV27; no reliable D call. This CDR3 spans 15 amino acids. With 5 bases removed from V and 4 bases from J, the gap between germline ends came to 15 bases. Per the germline V gene, CDR1 is MNHEY and CDR2 is SMNVEV (reference sequence). In DNA form, the CDR3 reads TGTGCCAGCAGTCCCAGGCCGAGCTCTAATCAGCCCCAGCATTTT. Its protein product is CASSPRPSSNQPQHF.

The V and J genes are TRBV9 and TRBJ2-7; D ambiguous. V gave up 0 bases and J gave up 3 bases, with 7 bases separating them. The CDR3 has 13 amino acids. Germline V gene lookup returns CDR1 SGDLS and CDR2 YYNGEE. In nucleotides, the CDR3 is TGTGCCAGCAGCGTAGCTACCGGCTACGAGCAGTACTTC. It encodes CASSVATGYEQYF.

This chain uses TRBV28 with TRBJ2-7; 8 nucleotides line up with TRBD1. There are 15 residues in the CDR3. After removal of 5 bases from V and 2 bases from J, the junction contained 8 bases not matched to a gene. CDR1 MDHEN and CDR2 SYDVKM come from the germline V gene. This CDR3 is CASSLYRGSPYEQYF. The CDR3 coding sequence is TGTGCCAGCAGTCTCTACAGGGGGAGCCCCTACGAGCAGTACTTC.

The gene calls are TRBV5-8 and TRBJ2-7, with TRBD2 matching 9 bases. Trimming took 4 bases from V and 4 from J; bases not matched to a gene: 9. Looked up from germline, CDR1 is SGHTS and CDR2 is YDEGEE. This CDR3 is built from 15 residues. In nucleotides, the CDR3 is TGTGCCAGCAGCATTAGCGGGGGTATTAGTTACGAGCAGTACTTC. Translation gives CASSISGGISYEQYF.

This CDR3 is CASSGRDQETQYF. Here the CDR3 DNA reads TGTGCCAGCTCAGGGAGGGACCAAGAGACCCAGTACTTC. The chain is built from TRBV7-9 and TRBJ2-5; 7 nucleotides agree with TRBD2. The CDR3 is made up of 13 amino acids. Germline lookup yields CDR1 SEHNR and CDR2 FQNEAQ (reference sequence). Trimming removed 8 bases from V and 0 bases from J; junction bases left unmatched: 3.

CDR3 nucleotides: TGTGCCAGCAGCTCCAATAGCGGGAGTGGGGATGAGCAGTTCTTC. Amino acid sequence: CASSSNSGSGDEQFF. The chain has TRBV7-6 and TRBJ2-1; TRBD2 aligns across 9 bases. This CDR3 is 15 amino acids long. The trim removed 4 bases at V and 8 bases at J, leaving 9 bases unmatched. Germline CDR1 SGHVS, CDR2 FNYEAQ.

The chain's CDR3 is CASSPPGGIYEQYF. CDR3 nucleotide sequence: TGTGCCAGCAGTCCCCCCGGGGGGATCTACGAGCAGTACTTC. This sequence joins TRBV6-5 and TRBJ2-7; 7 bases fit TRBD2. The CDR3 has 14 amino acids. Germline V gene sequence: CDR1 MNHEY, CDR2 SVGAGI. Unmatched junction bases numbered 7, after V lost 5 bases and J lost 3 bases.

V is TRBV28 and J is TRBJ2-7, with 7 bases identical to TRBD1. The ends lost 5 bases at V and 4 bases at J; junction bases unmatched: 5. The CDR3 runs 13 residues. Germline V gene data show CDR1 as MDHEN and CDR2 as SYDVKM. This CDR3 is CASSRGGRYEQYF. In nucleotides, the CDR3 is TGTGCCAGCAGTCGAGGGGGCCGGTACGAGCAGTACTTC.

This chain uses TRBV9 with TRBJ2-1, with D perhaps matching TRBD2 (5 bases). V shed 0 bases and J shed 2 bases, with 9 bases lying between them. The CDR3 covers 15 residues. Germline CDR1 reads SGDLS; CDR2 reads YYNGEE. This CDR3 reads CASSVVAMAYNEQFF. As DNA, the CDR3 is TGTGCCAGCAGCGTAGTAGCGATGGCCTACAATGAGCAGTTCTTC.

V gene TRBV14 combines with J gene TRBJ2-1, with 7 bases that match TRBD1. V trimming: 5 bases; J trimming: 7 bases; junction bases outside the gene matches: 5. The germline V gene has CDR1 SGHDN and CDR2 FVKESK. This CDR3 contains 13 residues. For the CDR3, the DNA is TGTGCCAGCAGCGACGGGACAGCGAATGAGCAGTTCTTC. Protein: CASSDGTANEQFF.

The CDR3 region has the DNA TGTGCCAGCAAGGGGGAGGGTTTTGAGACCCAGTACTTC. Its protein is CASKGEGFETQYF. The chain uses TRBV13 and TRBJ2-5; tentatively, D is TRBD2 (7 bases). Germline V gene lookup returns CDR1 PRHDT and CDR2 FYEKMQ (reference sequence). Trimming cost V 7 bases and J 5 bases, with 14 bases left between them. This CDR3 is 13 amino acids long.

This clone was found a few times. Additional DNA sequences in this sample encode the identical CDR3. V usage is TRBV7-3 and J usage is TRBJ2-1; 11 bases match TRBD2. Trimming removed 4 bases from V and 5 bases from J; junction bases left unmatched: 4. The CDR3 spans 15 residues. CDR1 SGHTA and CDR2 FQGTGA come from the germline V gene. The DNA of the CDR3 is TGTGCCAGCAGCTCCGTAGCGGGAGGGAACAATGAGCAGTTCTTC. Residues: CASSSVAGGNNEQFF.

The chain carries TRBV20-1 and TRBJ2-1; D is unresolved. The V end was cut by 0 bases, the J end by 7 bases, with 4 bases between. Germline-derived CDR1 and CDR2 are DFQATT and SNEGSKA (reference sequence). The CDR3 is 11 amino acids. CDR3 loop: CSARELNEQFF. The DNA of the CDR3 is TGCAGTGCTAGAGAACTTAATGAGCAGTTCTTC.

This clone was seen a handful of times. This rearrangement joins TRBV7-2 to TRBJ1-5; tentatively, D is TRBD1 (6 bases). From germline, CDR1 is SGHTA and CDR2 FQGNSA. CDR3 length: 15 amino acids. The V gene lost 5 bases and the J gene lost 5 bases, with 16 bases spanning the gap. CDR3 residues: CASSKYRERDQPQHF. CDR3 nucleotide sequence: TGTGCCAGCAGCAAATACAGGGAAAGGGATCAGCCCCAGCATTTT.

The chain joins TRBV29-1 to TRBJ2-5, with 8 bases identical to TRBD2. This CDR3 is 15 amino acids long. Losses at the gene ends were 7 bases for V and 1 base for J; bases not matched to a gene: 11. The germline gives CDR1 SQVTM, CDR2 ANQGSEA. The CDR3 protein is CSAARGAGAQETQYF. The DNA for the CDR3 is TGCAGCGCCGCCAGGGGAGCGGGAGCCCAAGAGACCCAGTACTTC.

The chain combines TRBV18 with TRBJ2-6; D uncertain. Germline V CDR1 and CDR2: KGHSH, LQKENI. The CDR3 spans 15 residues. Trimming took off 6 bases at V and 1 base at J, with 10 bases between the two ends. The CDR3 sequence: CASSPDISGANVLTF. The DNA of the CDR3 is TGTGCCAGCTCTCCTGACATATCTGGGGCCAACGTCCTGACTTTC.

The chain uses TRBV4-3 and TRBJ2-2, with D possibly matching TRBD2 (5 bases). Germline CDR1 and CDR2: LGHNA and YSLEER. V lost 0 bases to trimming and J lost 5 bases, with 13 bases between them. The CDR3 contains 16 residues. CDR3 protein: CASSQDPGSRTGELFF. Here the CDR3 DNA reads TGCGCCAGCAGCCAAGACCCGGGGAGTAGGACCGGGGAGCTGTTTTTT.

V and J are TRBV27 and TRBJ2-5; tentative D call: TRBD2 (6 bases). Looked up from germline, CDR1 is MNHEY and CDR2 is SMNVEV (reference sequence). Trimming shortened V by 1 base and J by 3 bases, and 9 bases separated the two germline ends. This CDR3 is built from 14 residues. The CDR3: CASSLFSGEETQYF. The CDR3 region has the DNA TGTGCCAGCAGTTTATTTTCGGGAGAAGAGACCCAGTACTTC.